The 6 T cell receptor beta chains presented below share a single source sample, sequenced in a study of blood T cell repertoires in COVID-19. Clones were sequenced by immunoSEQ multiplex PCR, and TCRdb holds only the in-frame ones, with some missing. The sample records about 86,000 clones, roughly 83% being singletons. Material: peripheral blood. Receptor source: a woman aged 80 or over with active or convalescent COVID-19.

The chain joins TRBV5-6 to TRBJ1-6; 7 nucleotides agree with TRBD1. The CDR3 runs 14 residues. Germline loops: CDR1 SGHDT, CDR2 YYEEEE. J gave up 10 bases and V 0 bases, and 4 bases lay outside the gene matches. CDR3 sequence (DNA): TGTGCCAGCAGCTTGGCCGGAGGGGGCTCACCCCTCCACTTT. It encodes CASSLAGGGSPLHF.

The rearrangement uses TRBV18 and TRBJ1-2; D call uncertain. V was clipped by 4 bases and J by 5 bases, with 20 bases between them. Germline V lookup: CDR1 KGHSH, CDR2 LQKENI. CDR3 size: 16 residues. The CDR3 DNA reads as TGTGCCAGCTCACAATCCCCGGGGTTCGGAGGATATGGCTACACCTTC. It specifies CASSQSPGFGGYGYTF. The variable domain in full, completed from reference TRBV18 and TRBJ1-2, reads NAGVMQNPRHLVRRRGQEARLRCSPMKGHSHVYWYRQLPEEGLKFMVYLQKENIIDESGMPKERFSAEFPKEGPSILRIQQVVRGDSAAYFCASSQSPGFGGYGYTFGSGTRLTVV.

The table lists this clone with a few counts. The chain recombines TRBV7-9 with TRBJ2-2, with TRBD2 identical over 10 bases. The germline gives CDR1 SEHNR, CDR2 FQNEAQ (reference sequence). This CDR3 is built from 16 residues. V lost 7 bases and J lost 5; bases outside the gene matches: 10. The CDR3: CASTPAVSGRTGELFF. CDR3 nucleotides: TGTGCCAGCACCCCAGCGGTTAGCGGGAGGACCGGGGAGCTGTTTTTT. Combining the CDR3 with reference TRBV7-9 and TRBJ2-2 gives the whole variable domain DTGVSQNPRHKITKRGQNVTFRCDPISEHNRLYWYRQTLGQGPEFLTYFQNEAQLEKSRLLSDRFSAERPKGSFSTLEIQRTEQGDSAMYLCASTPAVSGRTGELFFGEGSRLTVL.

The rearrangement links TRBV4-3 to TRBJ2-2, with D maybe TRBD2 (7 bases). V lost 4 bases to trimming and J lost 0 bases, with 12 bases between them. Germline assignment: CDR1 LGHNA and CDR2 YSLEER. This CDR3 is 16 amino acids long. The CDR3 nucleotides are TGCGCCAGCAGCCCCTCGGGGGGCGCGAACACCGGGGAGCTGTTTTTT. Encoded protein: CASSPSGGANTGELFF.

Written as DNA, the CDR3 is TGTGCCAGCAGCTTAGACTTGCTCCCCTACGAGCAGTACTTC. Amino acids: CASSLDLLPYEQYF. The chain uses TRBV7-2 and TRBJ2-7; unclear D gene. The V and J ends lost 1 base and 2 bases respectively, with 9 bases between them. The germline V gene encodes CDR1 SGHTA and CDR2 FQGNSA. The CDR3 runs 14 residues.

CDR3: CASSEVREARRYTF. The CDR3 region has the DNA TGTGCCAGCAGTGAGGTCAGGGAGGCGCGGCGCTACACCTTC. V is TRBV2 and J is TRBJ1-2; D is perhaps TRBD1 (5 bases). This CDR3 region has 14 residues. V gave up 3 bases and J gave up 9 bases, with 17 bases separating them. In germline, CDR1 is SNHLY, CDR2 FYNNEI.